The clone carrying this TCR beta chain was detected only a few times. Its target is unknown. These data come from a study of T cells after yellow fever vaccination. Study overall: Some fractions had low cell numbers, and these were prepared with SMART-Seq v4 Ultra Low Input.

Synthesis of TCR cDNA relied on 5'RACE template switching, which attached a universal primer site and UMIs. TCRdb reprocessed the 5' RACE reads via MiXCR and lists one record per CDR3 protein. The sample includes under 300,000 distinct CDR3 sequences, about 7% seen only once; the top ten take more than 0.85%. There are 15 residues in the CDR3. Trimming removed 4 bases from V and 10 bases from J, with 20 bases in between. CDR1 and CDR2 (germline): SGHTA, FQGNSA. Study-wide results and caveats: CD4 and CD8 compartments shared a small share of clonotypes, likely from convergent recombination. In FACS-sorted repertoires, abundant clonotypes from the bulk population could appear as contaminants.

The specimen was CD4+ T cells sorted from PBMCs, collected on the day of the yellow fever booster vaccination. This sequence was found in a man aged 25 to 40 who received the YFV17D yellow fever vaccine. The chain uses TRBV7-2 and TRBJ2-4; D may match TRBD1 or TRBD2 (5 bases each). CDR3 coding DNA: TGTGCCAGCAGCTCCGGGACCCTAATGATGGGGATTCAGTACTTC. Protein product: CASSSGTLMMGIQYF.